Below, 17 T cell receptor beta chains from the same sample are listed, as sequenced in a study of T cell changes during pregnancy in multiple sclerosis. The assay was immunoSEQ multiplex PCR, and TCRdb's table has in-frame clones only and misses some. Counted here are fewer than 90,000 clones, roughly 91% occurring once; the ten biggest clones make up approximately 0.99%. The source was peripheral blood, collected in the first trimester of pregnancy. The source is a female donor with multiple sclerosis, enrolled in a pregnancy study.

The V call is TRBV11-2, the J call TRBJ2-2, with 10 bases identical to TRBD2. Trimming removed 6 bases from V and 2 bases from J; junction bases left unmatched: 9. The CDR3 has 17 amino acids. Per germline, CDR1 SGHAT and CDR2 FQNNGV. CDR3 in DNA: TGTGCCAGCAGACCTTTTAGCGGGAGGACCAACACCGGGGAGCTGTTTTTT. Translated, it gives CASRPFSGRTNTGELFF.

V usage is TRBV7-3 and J usage is TRBJ1-3, with D maybe TRBD1 (5 bases). Trimming cost V 2 bases and J 4 bases, with 9 bases left between them. There are 14 residues in the CDR3. Germline CDR1 reads SGHTA; CDR2 reads FQGTGA. The CDR3 protein is CASSLQGPGNTIYF. CDR3 DNA sequence: TGTGCCAGCAGCTTACAGGGTCCGGGAAACACCATATATTTT.

The chain employs TRBV27 and TRBJ1-1; the D gene is possibly TRBD1 (5 bases). Germline CDR1 MNHEY, CDR2 SMNVEV (reference sequence). The V and J ends lost 3 bases and 1 base respectively, with 21 bases between them. This CDR3 has 18 amino acids. The CDR3 region is CASSFSIKRGGKNTEAFF. CDR3 DNA: TGTGCCAGCAGTTTCAGCATCAAGCGGGGGGGGAAGAACACTGAAGCTTTCTTT.

The V call is TRBV6-6, the J call TRBJ1-4, with unresolved D. CDR1 is MNHNY and CDR2 is SVGAGI in the germline V gene (reference sequence). This CDR3 region has 12 residues. Between the trimmed V and J ends, which lost 6 bases and 5 bases, there was a span of 7 bases. CDR3 loop: CASRGENEKLFF. The CDR3 DNA reads as TGTGCCAGCAGGGGCGAGAATGAAAAACTGTTTTTT.

The chain uses TRBV29-1 and TRBJ2-7; TRBD2 agrees at 9 bases. V lost 3 bases, J lost 7 bases, and 13 bases stayed unmatched. The CDR3 is 15 amino acids. Germline assignment: CDR1 SQVTM and CDR2 ANQGSEA. The CDR3 DNA follows: TGCAGCGTTGACGGGTTGGCGGGGGGGCCGGGAGAGCAGTACTTC. Residues: CSVDGLAGGPGEQYF.

The rearrangement uses TRBV27 and TRBJ1-1; TRBD1 is a possible D gene (5 bases). The V gene's germline CDR1 is MNHEY and CDR2 SMNVEV (reference sequence). Trimming pared 5 bases from V and 6 bases from J, leaving 16 bases between. This CDR3 has 14 amino acids. DNA for the CDR3: TGTGCCAGCAGTCTACTGGGCAGGGTTCCTGAAGCTTTCTTT. Translating gives CASSLLGRVPEAFF.

V and J are TRBV7-8 and TRBJ2-1, with 8 bases lining up with TRBD1. With V trimmed by 8 bases and J by 4 bases, 7 bases remained unmatched. Germline V gene lookup returns CDR1 SGHVS and CDR2 FQNEAQ. This CDR3 has 14 residues. The CDR3 DNA reads as TGTGCCAGCGCTGACAGGGGTCCGTACAATGAGCAGTTCTTC. Encoded protein: CASADRGPYNEQFF. Using reference TRBV7-8 and TRBJ2-1 for the parts outside the CDR3, the full variable domain is GAGVSQSPRYKVAKRGQDVALRCDPISGHVSLFWYQQALGQGPEFLTYFQNEAQLDKSGLPSDRFFAERPEGSVSTLKIQRTQQEDSAVYLCASADRGPYNEQFFGPGTRLTVL.

V is TRBV11-2 and J is TRBJ1-1; D is unresolved. In germline, CDR1 is SGHAT, CDR2 FQNNGV. The V end lost 5 bases, the J end lost 1 base, and 8 bases lay between the germline ends. The CDR3 is made up of 13 amino acids. CDR3 nucleotides: TGTGCCAGCAGCCCCCCCGGGAACACTGAAGCTTTCTTT. Its protein is CASSPPGNTEAFF.

In DNA form, the CDR3 reads TGTGCCAGCAAAAGAACGACTAGTCAGGCCTACGAGCAGTACTTC. Translating gives CASKRTTSQAYEQYF. V is TRBV27 and J is TRBJ2-7, with a possible D match to TRBD2 (6 bases). The length of the CDR3 is 15 residues. Trimming removed 7 bases at V and 2 bases at J, with 18 bases between. Germline V gene data show CDR1 as MNHEY and CDR2 as SMNVEV (reference sequence).

The chain recombines TRBV15 with TRBJ2-7; the match to TRBD2 covers 7 bases. V lost 3 bases and J lost 3; bases outside the gene matches: 8. The CDR3 is made up of 15 amino acids. CDR1 and CDR2 (germline): LNHNV, YYDKDF (reference sequence). The CDR3 sequence is CATSRGSGASYEQYF. Here the CDR3 DNA reads TGTGCCACCAGCAGGGGAAGCGGGGCGAGCTACGAGCAGTACTTC.

The chain employs TRBV6-5 and TRBJ2-7; 11 nucleotides align to TRBD2. The CDR3 runs to 15 residues. The junction had 12 bases not matched to a gene; V was cut back by 11 bases and J by 3 bases. In germline, CDR1 is MNHEY, CDR2 SVGAGI. The CDR3 nucleotides are TGTGCCTCCTCAGCCCCTAGCGGGGGGATCTACGAGCAGTACTTC. Protein product: CASSAPSGGIYEQYF.

The chain has TRBV19 and TRBJ1-5; D is possibly TRBD1 (6 bases). The V end lost 5 bases, the J end lost 4 bases, and 15 bases lay between the germline ends. CDR1 LNHDA and CDR2 SQIVND come from the germline V gene (reference sequence). The CDR3 is 15 residues long. The CDR3, as DNA: TGTGCCAGTAGTCAGGACAGAGTATATAATCAGCCCCAGCATTTT. It is translated as CASSQDRVYNQPQHF.

V gene TRBV18 combines with J gene TRBJ2-1; 16 nucleotides line up with TRBD2. CDR3 length: 19 residues. Germline V gives CDR1 KGHSH, CDR2 LQKENI. V trimming: 0 bases; J trimming: 5 bases; junction bases outside the gene matches: 7. CDR3: CASSPPWRGLAGGNNEQFF. The CDR3 coding sequence is TGTGCCAGCTCACCACCGTGGAGGGGACTAGCGGGAGGGAACAATGAGCAGTTCTTC.

This chain connects TRBV27 to TRBJ2-7; D is possibly TRBD2 (5 bases). The germline V and J ends were trimmed by 2 bases and 5 bases, with 7 bases remaining between them. This CDR3 is 12 amino acids long. Germline CDR1 and CDR2: MNHEY and SMNVEV (reference sequence). Here the CDR3 DNA reads TGTGCCAGCAGTTTACCGGGGAACGAGCAGTACTTC. It codes for CASSLPGNEQYF.

The chain employs TRBV5-6 and TRBJ2-5, with 9 bases aligning to TRBD1. The germline gives CDR1 SGHDT, CDR2 YYEEEE. V lost 2 bases to trimming and J lost 0 bases; unmatched junction nucleotides: 11. There are 18 residues in the CDR3. In DNA, the CDR3 is TGTGCCAGCAGCTTTAAACGGACAGGGGTGGGGTACCAAGAGACCCAGTACTTC. Amino acid sequence: CASSFKRTGVGYQETQYF.

V is TRBV7-2 and J is TRBJ2-3; D is unresolved. Germline assignment: CDR1 SGHTA and CDR2 FQGNSA. V was cut by 0 bases and J by 8 bases, with 9 bases left in between. This CDR3 is built from 13 residues. The CDR3 nucleotides are TGTGCCAGCAGCTTAGCGGGCGCGAGTACGCAGTATTTT. Protein: CASSLAGASTQYF.

The V and J genes are TRBV6-1 and TRBJ2-1; 10 bases fit TRBD2. Germline V gene lookup returns CDR1 MNHNS and CDR2 SASEGT. The CDR3 contains 14 residues. J gave up 7 bases and V 6 bases, and 6 bases lay outside the gene matches. CDR3 sequence reads: CASRLAGGINEQFF. The CDR3 coding sequence is TGTGCCAGCAGATTAGCGGGAGGAATTAATGAGCAGTTCTTC.